These 13 T cell receptor beta chains came from one sample sequenced in a study of blood T cell repertoires in COVID-19. Clones were read by immunoSEQ multiplex PCR, and TCRdb kept only the in-frame ones, dropping some. Altogether some 97,000 clones are present, approximately 87% being singletons, with the ten largest covering more than 10%. Sequencing input: peripheral blood. Every receptor here comes from a human donor in a cohort sampled during active COVID-19.

The rearrangement joins TRBV29-1 to TRBJ2-1; 15 bases match TRBD2. CDR3 length equals 16 residues. CDR1 is SQVTM and CDR2 is ANQGSEA in the germline V gene. V lost 8 bases, J lost 1 base, and 6 bases stayed unmatched. CDR3 amino acids: CSIGLAGGPSYNEQFF. Here the CDR3 DNA reads TGCAGCATTGGACTAGCGGGAGGGCCATCCTACAATGAGCAGTTCTTC.

The V gene is TRBV6-6, the J gene TRBJ1-1, with D possibly TRBD1 on 6 matching bases. Trimming removed 7 bases at V and 1 base at J, with 16 bases between. The CDR3 is 15 amino acids. The germline V gene has CDR1 MNHNY and CDR2 SVGAGI (reference sequence). The CDR3 nucleotides read TGTGCCAGCAAAGGGGGAGCGGGGGAGAACACTGAAGCTTTCTTT. This translates into CASKGGAGENTEAFF.

This clone turned up a few times. The chain combines TRBV3-1 (or the pseudogene TRBV3-2) with TRBJ1-5; D uncertain. This CDR3 region has 15 residues. The germline CDR1 and CDR2 sequences are LGHDT and YNNKEL (reference sequence). V gave up 0 bases and J gave up 1 base, with 7 bases separating them. DNA of the CDR3: TGTGCCAGCAGCCAAGATCTGAGCAGCAATCAGCCCCAGCATTTT. Residues: CASSQDLSSNQPQHF.

The V call is TRBV21-1, the J call TRBJ1-4. TRBV21-1 has pseudogene status. The CDR3 has 17 amino acids. The CDR3 protein is CASSKEEGCATNEKLFF. DNA for the CDR3: TGTGCCAGCAGCAAAGAGGAGGGTTGTGCAACTAATGAAAAACTGTTTTTT.

V usage is TRBV5-1 and J usage is TRBJ2-2, with D possibly being TRBD1 (5 bases). CDR3 length equals 15 residues. Germline lookup yields CDR1 SGHRS and CDR2 YFSETQ. V was trimmed by 3 bases and J by 0 bases, leaving 9 bases between them. In nucleotides, the CDR3 is TGCGCCAGCAGCTCGACAGACGCGAACACCGGGGAGCTGTTTTTT. Protein product: CASSSTDANTGELFF.

This clone showed up just once. The chain links TRBV7-8 to TRBJ1-2, with 9 bases aligning to TRBD1. CDR1 is SGHVS, CDR2 FQNEAQ, per germline. V trimming: 0 bases; J trimming: 4 bases; junction bases outside the gene matches: 9. The CDR3 sequence is 17 residues long. DNA of the CDR3: TGTGCCAGCAGCTTAGCACACCGGGACAGGGATTCCTATGGCTACACCTTC. Translation gives CASSLAHRDRDSYGYTF. The full variable domain, rest sourced from reference TRBV7-8 and TRBJ1-2, is GAGVSQSPRYKVAKRGQDVALRCDPISGHVSLFWYQQALGQGPEFLTYFQNEAQLDKSGLPSDRFFAERPEGSVSTLKIQRTQQEDSAVYLCASSLAHRDRDSYGYTFGSGTRLTVV.

This rearrangement joins TRBV30 to TRBJ2-1, with D perhaps TRBD2 (6 bases). Germline lookup yields CDR1 GTSNPN and CDR2 SVGIG (reference sequence). The length of the CDR3 is 13 residues. V lost 3 bases to trimming and J lost 8 bases, with 14 bases between them. The CDR3 loop reads CAWSGSGVHEQFF. CDR3 DNA: TGTGCCTGGAGCGGGAGTGGGGTCCATGAGCAGTTCTTC.

The chain employs TRBV6-4 and TRBJ2-3; possible D gene TRBD2, 5 bases. V dropped 1 base and J dropped 0 bases, with 8 bases sitting between them. CDR3 length equals 15 residues. In germline, CDR1 is MRHNA, CDR2 SNTAGT. The CDR3, as DNA: TGTGCCAGCAGTGACTTTCCGGGGAGCACAGATACGCAGTATTTT. Translated, it gives CASSDFPGSTDTQYF.

The chain has TRBV9 and TRBJ1-1; the D gene is possibly TRBD1 (5 bases). Trimming removed 3 bases at V and 2 bases at J, with 14 bases between. The V gene's germline CDR1 is SGDLS and CDR2 YYNGEE. This CDR3 is built from 15 residues. CDR3 loop: CASSGQGILNTEAFF. DNA for the CDR3: TGTGCCAGCAGCGGGCAGGGAATATTAAACACTGAAGCTTTCTTT.

The genes are TRBV6-2 or TRBV6-3 and TRBJ1-2; 8 nucleotides agree with TRBD1. The V gene's germline CDR1 is MNHEY and CDR2 SVGEGT. The CDR3 totals 14 residues. With V trimmed by 4 bases and J by 2 bases, 3 bases remained unmatched. CDR3 in DNA: TGTGCCAGCAGTTCCCGACAGGGGAACTATGGCTACACCTTC. This gives the protein CASSSRQGNYGYTF.

This clone was recorded once. V usage is TRBV6-5 and J usage is TRBJ1-3, with D unresolved. This CDR3 region has 15 residues. V was shortened by 5 bases and J by 0 bases, with 11 bases between the two germline ends. Germline CDR1 and CDR2: MNHEY and SVGAGI. CDR3 region: CASSRLPSSGNTIYF. CDR3 coding DNA: TGTGCCAGCAGTCGCCTACCGAGCTCTGGAAACACCATATATTTT.

The chain has TRBV18 and TRBJ1-4, with D tentatively TRBD1 (5 bases). V was pared by 2 bases and J by 6 bases, with 10 bases between. The CDR3 length is 14 residues. The germline V gene encodes CDR1 KGHSH and CDR2 LQKENI. The CDR3 protein is CASSPTGGYEKLFF. The DNA of the CDR3 is TGTGCCAGCTCACCAACGGGGGGATATGAAAAACTGTTTTTT. The full variable domain, with the rest looked up from reference TRBV18 and TRBJ1-4, is NAGVMQNPRHLVRRRGQEARLRCSPMKGHSHVYWYRQLPEEGLKFMVYLQKENIIDESGMPKERFSAEFPKEGPSILRIQQVVRGDSAAYFCASSPTGGYEKLFFGSGTQLSVL.

This clone was recorded once. V and J are TRBV6-4 and TRBJ2-3; TRBD1 agrees at 9 bases. Germline values: CDR1 MRHNA, CDR2 SNTAGT. CDR3 length: 17 residues. Trimming removed 4 bases from V and 2 bases from J; junction bases left unmatched: 10. CDR3 bases: TGTGCCAGCAGTGCGGGAGGAACAGGGGGCCACACAGATACGCAGTATTTT. This gives the protein CASSAGGTGGHTDTQYF.